These 6 T cell receptor beta chains were sequenced from one sample in a study of Graves' ophthalmopathy and Graves' hyperthyroidism. RNA transcripts were the source from which TCR beta CDR3 regions were amplified. RT-PCR in the first round used HTBI primers; a second-round multiplex PCR followed. MiXCR, applied by TCRdb to the multiplex PCR reads, yields one record per CDR3 protein. Of 650,000 to 800,000 distinct CDR3 sequences detected, approximately 39% appear once; the ten largest clones hold around 3.3%. Specimen: peripheral blood. Receptor source: an adult man with Graves' ophthalmopathy.

V is TRBV25-1 and J is TRBJ1-6; 7 nucleotides agree with TRBD1. CDR1 is MGHDK and CDR2 is SYGVNS in the germline V gene. Trimming removed 8 bases from V and 4 bases from J; junction bases left unmatched: 2. The CDR3 length is 13 residues. DNA for the CDR3: TGTGCCAGCGACAGGGTGTATAATTCACCCCTCCACTTT. Its translation is CASDRVYNSPLHF.

This clonotype was picked up many times. The chain is built from TRBV15 and TRBJ2-7; D gene unclear. With 0 bases removed from V and 1 base from J, the gap between germline ends came to 10 bases. Germline CDR1 reads LNHNV; CDR2 reads YYDKDF (reference sequence). The CDR3 is 15 residues long. As DNA, the CDR3 is TGTGCCACCAGCAGAGATTCCCGGCTGTCCTACGAGCAGTACTTC. Encoded protein: CATSRDSRLSYEQYF.

Points on this clonotype: This could be a read error, since a much larger clone is one nucleotide away. The V and J genes are TRBV2 and TRBJ1-2, with 9 bases aligning to TRBD1. Germline values: CDR1 SNHLY, CDR2 FYNNEI. This CDR3 has 14 residues. CDR3 loop: CASGTGGAGYDYTF. CDR3 DNA sequence: TGCGCCAGCGGCACAGGGGGCGCTGGGTATGACTACACCTTC. The entire variable domain, with the rest obtained from reference TRBV2 and TRBJ1-2, is as follows: EPEVTQTPSHQVTQMGQEVILRCVPISNHLYFYWYRQILGQKVEFLVSFYNNEISEKSEIFDDQFSVERPDGSNFTLKIRSTKLEDSAMYFCASGTGGAGYDYTFGSGTRLTVV.

This clonotype has a count of ten or more. The chain carries TRBV15 and TRBJ1-2, with 11 bases fitting TRBD1. The CDR3 has 16 amino acids. Germline V gene lookup returns CDR1 LNHNV and CDR2 YYDKDF (reference sequence). Unmatched junction bases numbered 5, after V lost 1 base and J lost 4 bases. CDR3 protein: CATSRGLGTGGYGYTF. The CDR3 region has the DNA TGTGCCACCAGCAGAGGCCTCGGGACAGGGGGCTATGGCTACACCTTC.

This clonotype was counted many times. The chain is built from TRBV5-5 and TRBJ1-2, with unresolved D. With 0 bases removed from V and 3 bases from J, the gap between germline ends came to 6 bases. The CDR3 has 13 amino acids. Germline V gene lookup returns CDR1 SGHKS and CDR2 YYEKEE (reference sequence). CDR3 region: CASSLDDYYGYTF. In nucleotides, the CDR3 is TGTGCCAGCAGCTTGGATGATTACTATGGCTACACCTTC.

The chain uses TRBV7-3 and TRBJ2-7; 7 bases are a match to TRBD2. V dropped 1 base and J dropped 7; count of bases not matched to a gene: 13. The CDR3 runs 16 residues. Germline V CDR1 and CDR2: SGHTA, FQGTGA. The DNA for the CDR3 is TGTGCCAGCAGCTTAATGATCTGGGAGGGCACTTCGGAGCAGTACTTC. Its protein product is CASSLMIWEGTSEQYF.